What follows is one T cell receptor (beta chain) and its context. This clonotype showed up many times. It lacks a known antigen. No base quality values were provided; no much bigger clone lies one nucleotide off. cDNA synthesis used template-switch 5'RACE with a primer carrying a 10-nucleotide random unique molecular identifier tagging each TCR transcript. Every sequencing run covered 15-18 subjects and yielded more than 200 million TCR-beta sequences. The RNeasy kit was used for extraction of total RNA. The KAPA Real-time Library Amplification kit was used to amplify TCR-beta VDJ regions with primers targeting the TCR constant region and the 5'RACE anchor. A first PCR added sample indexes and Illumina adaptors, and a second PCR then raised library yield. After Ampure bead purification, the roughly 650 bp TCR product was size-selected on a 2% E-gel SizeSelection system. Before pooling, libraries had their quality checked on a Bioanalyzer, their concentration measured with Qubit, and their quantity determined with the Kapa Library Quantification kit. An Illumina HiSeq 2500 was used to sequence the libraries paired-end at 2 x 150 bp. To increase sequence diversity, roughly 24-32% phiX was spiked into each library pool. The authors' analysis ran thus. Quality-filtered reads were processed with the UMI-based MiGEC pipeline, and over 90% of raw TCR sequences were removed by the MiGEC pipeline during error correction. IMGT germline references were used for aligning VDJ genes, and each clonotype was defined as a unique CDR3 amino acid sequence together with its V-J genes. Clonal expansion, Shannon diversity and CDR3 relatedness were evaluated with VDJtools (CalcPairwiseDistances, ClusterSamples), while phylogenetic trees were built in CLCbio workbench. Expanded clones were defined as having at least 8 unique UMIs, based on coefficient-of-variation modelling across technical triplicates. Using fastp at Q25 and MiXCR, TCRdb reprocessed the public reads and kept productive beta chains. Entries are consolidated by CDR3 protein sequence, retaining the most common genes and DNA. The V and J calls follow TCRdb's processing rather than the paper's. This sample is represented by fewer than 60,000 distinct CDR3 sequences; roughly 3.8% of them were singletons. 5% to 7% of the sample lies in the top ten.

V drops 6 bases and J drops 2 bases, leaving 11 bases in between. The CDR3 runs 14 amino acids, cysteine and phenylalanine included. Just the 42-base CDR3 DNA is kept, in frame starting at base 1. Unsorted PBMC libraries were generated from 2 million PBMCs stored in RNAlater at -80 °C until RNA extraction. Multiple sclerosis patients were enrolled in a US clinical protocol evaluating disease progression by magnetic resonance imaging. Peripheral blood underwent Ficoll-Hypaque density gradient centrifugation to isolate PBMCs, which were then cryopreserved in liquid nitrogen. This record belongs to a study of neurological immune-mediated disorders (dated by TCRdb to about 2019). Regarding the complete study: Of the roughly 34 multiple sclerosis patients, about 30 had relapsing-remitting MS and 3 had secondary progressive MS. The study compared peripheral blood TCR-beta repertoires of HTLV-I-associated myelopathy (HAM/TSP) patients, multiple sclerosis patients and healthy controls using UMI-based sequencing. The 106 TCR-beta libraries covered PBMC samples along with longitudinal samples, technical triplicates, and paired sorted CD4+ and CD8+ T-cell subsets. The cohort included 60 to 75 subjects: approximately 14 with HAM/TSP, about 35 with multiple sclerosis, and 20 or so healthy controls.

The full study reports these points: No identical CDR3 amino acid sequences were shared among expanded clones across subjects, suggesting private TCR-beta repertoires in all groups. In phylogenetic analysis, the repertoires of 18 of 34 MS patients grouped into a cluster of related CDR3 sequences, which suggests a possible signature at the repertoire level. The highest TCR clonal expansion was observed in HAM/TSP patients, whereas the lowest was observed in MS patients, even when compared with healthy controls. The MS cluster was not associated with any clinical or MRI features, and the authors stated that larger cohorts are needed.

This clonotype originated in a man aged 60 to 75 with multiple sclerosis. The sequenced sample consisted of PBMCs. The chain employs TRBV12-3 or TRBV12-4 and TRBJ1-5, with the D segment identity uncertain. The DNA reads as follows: TGTGCCAGCAGCCCGACTGGGGGCAATCAGCCCCAGCATTTT. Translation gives CASSPTGGNQPQHF.